This T cell receptor beta chain was found in a study of T cells expressing NK-cell markers. On the study more broadly: The TCR beta repertoires originated in sorted CD3+CD56+NKG2C+, CD3+CD56+NKG2C- and CD3+CD56-NKG2C+ T cells. Of eight sequenced donors, seven were HCMV-seropositive and one HCMV-seronegative. The study's findings and limits: Roughly six donors showed dominant NKG2C+ clonotypes comprising about 1.0-7.0% of their CD8+ T cells. Clones of NKG2C+ T cells that had expanded were of unclear HCMV specificity.

As for this clonotype: Its matching antigen is unknown.

TCRdb reanalyzed the 5' RACE reads and collapses them to one entry per CDR3 protein, without DNA. The sample has 400,000 to 500,000 distinct CDR3 sequences. This CDR3 is built from 14 residues. Germline CDR1 is DFQATT and CDR2 is SNEGSKA (reference sequence). The V gene is TRBV20-1, the J gene TRBJ2-7; TCRdb selects TRBD1, and the lack of DNA leaves this call unchecked. The TCR originated in a woman aged 18-70 years in good health. Sequenced material: blood T cells: a sorted CD56 or NKG2C T cell subset, CD4+ or CD8+ T cells, or bulk PBMC T cells (not recorded which). The CDR3 sequence: CSARGDRGYYEQYF.